One sample yielded the 3 T cell receptor beta chains listed below, sequenced in a study of T cell clonotyping in hematopoietic cell transplantation. Using immunoSEQ multiplex PCR, the repertoire was profiled, and TCRdb retains in-frame clones only, with some absent. The table has approximately 11,000 clones, approximately 89% seen once; the top ten hold around 0.8%. Material for sequencing was peripheral blood mononuclear cells. The source is a woman aged 50 to 60 in good health. Some clones in this sample may be carry-over from other donors' samples.

The chain is built from TRBV7-2 and TRBJ2-2; D ambiguous. Trimming cost V 5 bases and J 4 bases, with 17 bases left between them. CDR1 SGHTA and CDR2 FQGNSA come from the germline V gene. This CDR3 is 16 amino acids long. CDR3 DNA sequence: TGTGCCAGCAGCCCCGGACCCGTCCCCAGCACCGGGGAGCTGTTTTTT. Translation: CASSPGPVPSTGELFF.

The sample holds a few counts of this clone. V is TRBV5-6 and J is TRBJ2-6, with unresolved D. CDR3 length: 16 amino acids. Trimming left V 6 bases short and J 0 bases short, with 13 bases between. Germline V lookup: CDR1 SGHDT, CDR2 YYEEEE. CDR3 DNA sequence: TGTGCCAGCACCCCTATTCGAAGCTCTGGGGCCAACGTCCTGACTTTC. As protein: CASTPIRSSGANVLTF.

The rearrangement uses TRBV19 and TRBJ1-4, with D possibly TRBD1 on 5 matching bases. The CDR3 has 13 amino acids. Trimming stripped 5 bases from V and 7 bases from J, with 11 bases between. Germline CDR1 LNHDA, CDR2 SQIVND (reference sequence). In DNA, the CDR3 is TGTGCCAGTAGTCCGTGGAGGGGTGAAAAACTGTTTTTT. This translates into CASSPWRGEKLFF.